This TCR beta chain derives from a study of T cell repertoires in cytomegalovirus infection. Overall study context: Indications of both CMV infection and matching HLA type were provided by public TCR beta signatures. The study, taken as a whole, reports: CMV-specific TCR beta clonotypes restricted by HLA-C were the ones dominating the ex vivo response.

To note about this clonotype: No antigen is known for it.

V was trimmed by 2 bases and J by 0 bases, leaving 14 bases between them. CDR3 length: 16 residues. Germline-derived CDR1 and CDR2 are LNHNV and YYDKDF (reference sequence). TCRdb independently ran MiXCR on the reads; one entry per CDR3 protein. Counted here are 200,000 or so distinct CDR3 sequences, 25% to 30% occurring once; the ten biggest clones make up 30% to 35%. The source of this sequence is a human donor in good health (CMV status not recorded). Some clones in this sample may be carry-over from other donors' samples. The sequenced material came from PBMCs. V is TRBV15 and J is TRBJ2-7; possible D gene TRBD2, 5 bases. CDR3 sequence reads: CATSRQGRDPSYEQYF. As DNA, the CDR3 is TGTGCCACCAGCAGACAAGGGAGAGACCCCTCCTACGAGCAGTACTTC. The full variable domain, in which reference TRBV15 and TRBJ2-7 provide the parts outside the CDR3, is DAMVIQNPRYQVTQFGKPVTLSCSQTLNHNVMYWYQQKSSQAPKLLFHYYDKDFNNEADTPDNFQSRRPNTSFCFLDIRSPGLGDTAMYLCATSRQGRDPSYEQYFGPGTRLTVT.